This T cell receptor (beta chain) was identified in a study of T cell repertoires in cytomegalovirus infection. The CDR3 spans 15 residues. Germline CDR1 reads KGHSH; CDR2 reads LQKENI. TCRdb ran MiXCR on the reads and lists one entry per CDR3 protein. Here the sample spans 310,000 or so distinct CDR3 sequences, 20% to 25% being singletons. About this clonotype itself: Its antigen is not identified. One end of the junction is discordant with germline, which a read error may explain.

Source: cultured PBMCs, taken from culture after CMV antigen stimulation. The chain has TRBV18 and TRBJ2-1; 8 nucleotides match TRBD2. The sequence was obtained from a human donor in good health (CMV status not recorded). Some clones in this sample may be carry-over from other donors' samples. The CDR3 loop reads CASSPPSGSNNEQFF. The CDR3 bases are TGTGCCAGCTCCCCACCGAGCGGGAGCAACAATGAGCAGTTCTTC. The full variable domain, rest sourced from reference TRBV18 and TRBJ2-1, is NAGVMQNPRHLVRRRGQEARLRCSPMKGHSHVYWYRQLPEEGLKFMVYLQKENIIDESGMPKERFSAEFPKEGPSILRIQQVVRGDSAAYFCASSPPSGSNNEQFFGPGTRLTVL.